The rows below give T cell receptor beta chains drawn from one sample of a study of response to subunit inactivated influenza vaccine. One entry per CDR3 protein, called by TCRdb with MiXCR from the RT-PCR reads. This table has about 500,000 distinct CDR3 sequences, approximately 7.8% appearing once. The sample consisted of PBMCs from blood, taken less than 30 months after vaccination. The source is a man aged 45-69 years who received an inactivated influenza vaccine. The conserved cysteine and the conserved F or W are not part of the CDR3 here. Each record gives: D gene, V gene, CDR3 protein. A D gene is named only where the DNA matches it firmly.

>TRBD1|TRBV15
ATSRDTGGTEAF
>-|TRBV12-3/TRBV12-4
ASTSGTGIQETQY
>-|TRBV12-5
ASGLNEYNEQF
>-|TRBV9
ASSVGPGIDGYT
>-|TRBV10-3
AITRWPGETQY
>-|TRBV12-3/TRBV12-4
ASTTAAEGQPQH
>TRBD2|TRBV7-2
ASSSLWTSFLADTQY
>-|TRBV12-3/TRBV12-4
ASSSTLFYEQY
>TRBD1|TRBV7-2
ASSWTGMVSSYEQY
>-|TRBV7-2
ASSNRDLSAYEQY
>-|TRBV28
ASSTGPHGDTIY
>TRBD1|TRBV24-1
ATSDPGDRSSTDTQY
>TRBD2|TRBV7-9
ASSTSAEQF
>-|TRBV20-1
SVQGGNNEQF
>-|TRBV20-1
SARSLGTASYEQY
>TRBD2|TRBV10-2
ASTGLAGGYEQF
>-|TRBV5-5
ASSLPGSSYNEQF
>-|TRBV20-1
SASSPQSVDTQY
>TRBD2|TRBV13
ASSRTSGITYNEQF
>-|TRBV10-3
AISESGESYEQY
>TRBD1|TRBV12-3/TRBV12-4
ASSSAASRGSYNEQF
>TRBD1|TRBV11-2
ASRPKTGGRDYGYT
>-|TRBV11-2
ASSVVRRNTEAF
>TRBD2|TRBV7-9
ASSFGGGAHEQY
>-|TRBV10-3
ATEDDLAKNIQY
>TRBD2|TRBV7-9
ASSPRTSTYEQY
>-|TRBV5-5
ATGHTYEQY
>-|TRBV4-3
ASSQDRSALGPQH
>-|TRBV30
AWSSLWTDTQY
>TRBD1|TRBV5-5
ASSAQGQLTRELF
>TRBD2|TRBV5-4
ASSLGSSGGASYNEQF
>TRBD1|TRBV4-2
ASSPDGTGGYEQY
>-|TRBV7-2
ASSLSAADTGELF
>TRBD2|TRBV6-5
ASSSTSATYEQY
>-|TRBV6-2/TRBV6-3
ASSYEGGSYEQY
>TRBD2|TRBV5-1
ASSFRTTGGRGVNEQF
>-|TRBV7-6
ASSLVQNPGNTIY
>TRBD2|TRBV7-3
ASSKAGGRLDAQY
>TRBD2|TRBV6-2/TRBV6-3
ASSRPAGGYNEQF
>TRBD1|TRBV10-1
ASSGTGTGHYEQY
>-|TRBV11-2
ASSLAEKYGYT
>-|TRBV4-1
ASSQAYGDAYEQY
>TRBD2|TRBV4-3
ASSQDLAGGPHNEQF
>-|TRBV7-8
ASSVRRGSSGNTIY
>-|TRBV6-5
ASSYQDSSYEQY
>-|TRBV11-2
ASSFAMGGEQY
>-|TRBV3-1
ASSQERVSNTGELF
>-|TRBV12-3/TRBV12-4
ASSDSFSGNTIY
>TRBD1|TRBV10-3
AISERGLSTDTQY
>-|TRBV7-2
ASSLALTPDTQY
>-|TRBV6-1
ASGQFFANEKLF
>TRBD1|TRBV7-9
ASSLPLTGSSYEQY
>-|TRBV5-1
ASRDTDNSPLH
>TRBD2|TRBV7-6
ASSLGTSGNNEQF
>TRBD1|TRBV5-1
ASRKDRGQETQY